The 20 T cell receptor beta chains given below trace back to one sample, sequenced in a study of blood T cell repertoires in COVID-19. Data came from immunoSEQ multiplex PCR; TCRdb stores just in-frame clones and leaves some out. The repertoire includes about 180,000 clones, under 90% of them detected once, and 10% to 13% sits in the top ten. The specimen was peripheral blood. These receptor sequences come from a woman at least 80 years old with active or convalescent COVID-19.

This chain joins TRBV30 and TRBJ1-2; 9 bases fit TRBD1. CDR3 length equals 13 residues. V was pared by 3 bases and J by 4 bases, with 3 bases of the junction left unmatched. Germline CDR1 and CDR2: GTSNPN and SVGIG (reference sequence). DNA for the CDR3: TGTGCCTGGAGCTTGGACAGGGGCTATGGCTACACCTTC. Translation: CAWSLDRGYGYTF.

This clone was seen more than once but under ten times. The chain combines TRBV7-8 with TRBJ1-6, with a tentative D call TRBD1 (5 bases). V gave up 3 bases and J gave up 6 bases, with 12 bases separating them. CDR1 is SGHVS, CDR2 FQNEAQ, per germline. The CDR3 contains 15 residues. The CDR3 bases are TGTGCCAGCAGCTTGTCAGGGTTCCCTAATTCACCCCTCCACTTT. It yields the protein CASSLSGFPNSPLHF.

The chain joins TRBV5-1 to TRBJ2-3; 8 bases agree with TRBD2. The CDR3 totals 15 residues. Germline V gives CDR1 SGHRS, CDR2 YFSETQ. V shed 2 bases, J shed 4 bases, and the junction held 6 bases outside the gene matches. This chain's CDR3 is CASSLTGGPSDTQYF. For the CDR3, the DNA is TGCGCCAGCAGCTTAACGGGAGGGCCCTCAGATACGCAGTATTTT.

V is TRBV5-4 and J is TRBJ2-7, with D possibly TRBD2 on 7 matching bases. Germline lookup yields CDR1 SGHNT and CDR2 YYREEE (reference sequence). Trimming took 4 bases from V and 2 from J, leaving 19 bases between them. This CDR3 is built from 16 residues. CDR3 loop: CASSPRGGDRPYEQYF. As DNA, the CDR3 is TGTGCCAGCAGCCCCAGAGGGGGGGACCGTCCCTACGAGCAGTACTTC.

This rearrangement joins TRBV5-4 to TRBJ1-2; 8 bases are a match to TRBD1. Germline CDR1 SGHNT, CDR2 YYREEE (reference sequence). This CDR3 has 13 amino acids. V lost 4 bases to trimming and J lost 5 bases; unmatched junction nucleotides: 4. The CDR3 loop is CASSPDREYGYTF. In DNA form, the CDR3 reads TGTGCCAGCAGCCCGGACAGGGAATATGGCTACACCTTC.

This chain joins TRBV2 and TRBJ2-1; 7 bases fit TRBD2. Trimming removed 8 bases from V and 5 bases from J; junction bases left unmatched: 6. The CDR3 covers 13 residues. Germline assignment: CDR1 SNHLY and CDR2 FYNNEI. The CDR3 loop is CASPASGNNEQFF. The CDR3 DNA reads as TGTGCCAGCCCGGCTAGCGGTAACAATGAGCAGTTCTTC.

This chain connects TRBV6-5 to TRBJ1-1; perhaps TRBD1 as D (5 bases). The CDR3 spans 15 residues. V shed 5 bases and J shed 1 base, with 14 bases lying between them. Germline CDR1 is MNHEY and CDR2 is SVGAGI. CDR3 coding DNA: TGTGCCAGCAGTCCCCAGGGCACTTGGAACACTGAAGCTTTCTTT. This codes for CASSPQGTWNTEAFF.

The genes are TRBV5-5 and TRBJ1-1; D gene ambiguous. This CDR3 comprises 14 residues. Trimming removed 0 bases at V and 2 bases at J, with 8 bases between. Germline V CDR1 and CDR2: SGHKS, YYEKEE (reference sequence). The chain's CDR3 is CASSLGAGNTEAFF. In DNA form, the CDR3 reads TGTGCCAGCAGCTTGGGGGCAGGAAACACTGAAGCTTTCTTT.

The CDR3 spells CASSQTSGQETQYF. The CDR3 region has the DNA TGCGCCAGCAGCCAGACTAGCGGACAAGAGACCCAGTACTTC. V and J are TRBV4-1 and TRBJ2-5; the match to TRBD2 covers 9 bases. Germline CDR1 and CDR2: MGHRA and YSYEKL. The CDR3 loop spans 14 amino acids. V trimming: 3 bases; J trimming: 2 bases; junction bases outside the gene matches: 1.

The chain is built from TRBV28 and TRBJ1-4; maybe TRBD1 (5 bases). V was shortened by 3 bases and J by 11 bases, with 16 bases between the two germline ends. Germline assignment: CDR1 MDHEN and CDR2 SYDVKM. This CDR3 contains 14 residues. The CDR3 region is CASSFAGPKGKLFF. CDR3 nucleotides: TGTGCCAGCAGTTTTGCAGGCCCTAAGGGGAAACTGTTTTTT. Using reference TRBV28 and TRBJ1-4 for the parts outside the CDR3, the full variable domain is DVKVTQSSRYLVKRTGEKVFLECVQDMDHENMFWYRQDPGLGLRLIYFSYDVKMKEKGDIPEGYSVSREKKERFSLILESASTNQTSMYLCASSFAGPKGKLFFGSGTQLSVL.

The rearrangement uses TRBV24-1 and TRBJ1-2, with 7 bases aligning to TRBD1. This CDR3 comprises 13 residues. Unmatched junction bases numbered 5, after V lost 7 bases and J lost 4 bases. Germline values: CDR1 KGHDR, CDR2 SFDVKD. This CDR3 reads CATSATGSYGYTF. CDR3 coding DNA: TGTGCCACCAGCGCGACAGGGAGCTATGGCTACACCTTC.

This chain links TRBV27 with TRBJ2-2; 10 nucleotides align to TRBD1. The CDR3 runs 13 residues. After removal of 5 bases from V and 10 bases from J, the junction contained 4 bases not matched to a gene. The germline CDR1 and CDR2 sequences are MNHEY and SMNVEV (reference sequence). CDR3 protein: CASSRQGASELFF. The CDR3 DNA sequence: TGTGCCAGCAGTAGACAGGGGGCATCGGAGCTGTTTTTT.

This chain uses TRBV4-1 with TRBJ1-1; TRBD1 is a possible D gene (6 bases). This CDR3 contains 15 residues. Germline assignment: CDR1 MGHRA and CDR2 YSYEKL. Trimming removed 0 bases at V and 4 bases at J, with 12 bases between. CDR3 region: CASSQDSRGRTEAFF. In DNA, the CDR3 is TGCGCCAGCAGCCAAGATTCCAGGGGACGCACTGAAGCTTTCTTT.

The chain uses TRBV5-4 and TRBJ1-1; no clear D. This CDR3 has 15 residues. Trimming cost V 3 bases and J 0 bases, with 12 bases left between them. Germline loops: CDR1 SGHNT, CDR2 YYREEE (reference sequence). The CDR3 nucleotides read TGTGCCAGCAGCTCCTCACGACTTTTGAACACTGAAGCTTTCTTT. Translated: CASSSSRLLNTEAFF. The whole variable domain, filled in from reference TRBV5-4 and TRBJ1-1, reads ETGVTQSPTHLIKTRGQQVTLRCSSQSGHNTVSWYQQALGQGPQFIFQYYREEENGRGNFPPRFSGLQFPNYSSELNVNALELDDSALYLCASSSSRLLNTEAFFGQGTRLTVV.

This clone was detected once. The chain couples TRBV29-1 to TRBJ2-1; 12 nucleotides match TRBD2. There are 16 residues in the CDR3. The germline V gene has CDR1 SQVTM and CDR2 ANQGSEA. V lost 6 bases, J lost 7 bases, and 13 bases stayed unmatched. The CDR3 protein is CSVGALAGGPGNEQFF. The DNA for the CDR3 is TGCAGCGTCGGAGCCCTAGCGGGAGGGCCGGGGAATGAGCAGTTCTTC.

V gene TRBV6-5 combines with J gene TRBJ1-1; 7 bases fit TRBD1. The CDR3 is 13 amino acids. The ends lost 5 bases at V and 5 bases at J; junction bases unmatched: 5. The germline gives CDR1 MNHEY, CDR2 SVGAGI. CDR3 DNA: TGTGCCAGCAGTAACAACAGGGGTACTGAAGCTTTCTTT. This encodes CASSNNRGTEAFF.

CDR3: CASLKGQGNYGYTF. DNA of the CDR3: TGTGCCAGCTTGAAGGGACAGGGGAACTATGGCTACACCTTC. V gene TRBV18 combines with J gene TRBJ1-2, with 10 bases lining up with TRBD1. V was pared by 7 bases and J by 2 bases, with 4 bases of the junction left unmatched. Germline CDR1 is KGHSH and CDR2 is LQKENI. The CDR3 runs to 14 residues.

The chain has TRBV2 and TRBJ1-1; D gene ambiguous. The CDR3 is made up of 13 amino acids. Trimming cost V 3 bases and J 3 bases, with 8 bases left between them. Germline CDR1 reads SNHLY; CDR2 reads FYNNEI. The CDR3 is CASSDERDTEAFF. In nucleotides, the CDR3 is TGTGCCAGCAGTGATGAAAGAGACACTGAAGCTTTCTTT.

This clone has only one observation. This chain connects TRBV28 to TRBJ1-1; TRBD1 matches 7 bases. With V trimmed by 11 bases and J by 5 bases, 20 bases remained unmatched. The CDR3 is 16 amino acids. CDR1 is MDHEN and CDR2 is SYDVKM in the germline V gene. The CDR3, as DNA: TGTGCCCTAGGCGGGGCAGGGGGGAGGATCGGGACTGAAGCTTTCTTT. This gives the protein CALGGAGGRIGTEAFF.

The chain joins TRBV2 to TRBJ1-4; D not certain. The CDR3 spans 11 residues. The germline gives CDR1 SNHLY, CDR2 FYNNEI. V gave up 6 bases and J gave up 8 bases, with 7 bases separating them. The DNA of the CDR3 is TGTGCCAGCAGCCCCCAGGAAAAACTGTTTTTT. Translated, it gives CASSPQEKLFF.